The rows below give T cell receptor beta chains drawn from one sample of a study of a mutant IDH1 vaccine in newly diagnosed glioma. Profiled with immunoSEQ multiplex PCR; TCRdb holds only in-frame clones, not every one. The table records 12,000 to 15,000 clones, 80% to 90% of them present only once. The sequences come from PBMCs, collected from a glioma patient treated with radiotherapy, temozolomide or both. Receptors originate from a woman aged 40 to 49 with glioma. Some clones in this sample may be carry-over from other donors' samples. Each CDR3 is given with its conserved first and last residue. The D gene is left open where the match is weak. A row's size may be missing; if present it is once, few, many or a size class.

cdr3_nt,cdr3_aa,j_call,v_call,d_call,clone_size
TGTGCCAGCAGTAACTACATGAACACTGAAGCTTTCTTT,CASSNYMNTEAFF,TRBJ1-1,TRBV14,NA,NA
TGTGCCAGTAGTAAGCCGGGACAGGTTCCCTACGAGCAGTACTTC,CASSKPGQVPYEQYF,TRBJ2-7,TRBV19,TRBD1,NA
TGTGCCAGCAGTTACAGCAGCTACGAGCAGTACTTC,CASSYSSYEQYF,TRBJ2-7,TRBV6-6,NA,NA
TGCAGCGTCCAACAGGGGGCGGGGGCCAAAAACATTCAGTACTTC,CSVQQGAGAKNIQYF,TRBJ2-4,TRBV29-1,TRBD1,NA
TGTGCCAGCAGCCAGAGTAGCGGTCGGGGTCAGCCCCAGCATTTT,CASSQSSGRGQPQHF,TRBJ1-5,TRBV9,NA,once
TGTGCCAGTAGTCCCCGACAGGGCGGTATGGTGCTGTTTTTT,CASSPRQGGMVLFF,TRBJ1-4,TRBV19,TRBD1,NA
TGTGCCAGCAGTGATTGGGGGGCCCAAGAGACCCAGTACTTC,CASSDWGAQETQYF,TRBJ2-5,TRBV6-1,NA,NA
TGCGCCAGCAGCTTGTTCGGAGGGACCTACGAGCAGTACTTC,CASSLFGGTYEQYF,TRBJ2-7,TRBV5-1,NA,NA
TGTGCCAGCAGCCCGGGCCCAGGGAGCGGCGAGCAGTACTTC,CASSPGPGSGEQYF,TRBJ2-7,TRBV5-6,NA,NA
TGTGCCAGCAGCTTAGGTAGAGAAGCGAACACTGAAGCTTTCTTT,CASSLGREANTEAFF,TRBJ1-1,TRBV13,NA,NA
TGTGCCAGCAGCTTAGGCTATGGGACAGCGGTGGAGGGCTACACCTTC,CASSLGYGTAVEGYTF,TRBJ1-2,TRBV7-2,TRBD1,NA
TGTGCCAGCAGGGAGGGACAGGGATACGGCTACACCTTC,CASREGQGYGYTF,TRBJ1-2,TRBV7-2,TRBD1,few
TGTGCCAGCTCCGGTCAGGTCCAAGAGACCCAGTACTTC,CASSGQVQETQYF,TRBJ2-5,TRBV27,NA,NA
TGTGCCAGCAGTGAAGAAGTTAGGGCGTCTGAAGCTTTCTTT,CASSEEVRASEAFF,TRBJ1-1,TRBV6-1,NA,NA
TGTGCCACCAGCAGAGATCGTCTGAACACTGAAGCTTTCTTT,CATSRDRLNTEAFF,TRBJ1-1,TRBV15,NA,NA
TGTGCCAGCAGCAAAGGAAGGGGGAGGGACGAGCAGTACTTC,CASSKGRGRDEQYF,TRBJ2-7,TRBV7-9,NA,NA
TGTGCCAGCAGCCCCCCGCAGAGGGCAGAGGCTTTCTTT,CASSPPQRAEAFF,TRBJ1-1,TRBV6-5,NA,NA
TGTGCCTGGATGGGGGGTAGCGCATTATACGAGCAGTACTTC,CAWMGGSALYEQYF,TRBJ2-7,TRBV30,NA,NA
TGTGCCAGCAGTGAAGCTCGAGGGTCTGGAAACACCATATATTTT,CASSEARGSGNTIYF,TRBJ1-3,TRBV2,NA,NA
TGTGCCAGTAGTAGGGGGAGGGAAGCGTCCTACGAGCAGTACTTC,CASSRGREASYEQYF,TRBJ2-7,TRBV19,TRBD2,NA
TGTGCCAGCAGCTCGCGGGACAGGGGTCCCTATGGCTACACCTTC,CASSSRDRGPYGYTF,TRBJ1-2,TRBV5-6,TRBD1,NA
TGTGCCAGCAGCGGCCTAGCGGGAAGCTCCTACGAGCAGTACTTC,CASSGLAGSSYEQYF,TRBJ2-7,TRBV2,TRBD2,NA
TGTGCCAGCAGCCCCCCTGGGTACGGGGCAGATACGCAGTATTTT,CASSPPGYGADTQYF,TRBJ2-3,TRBV13,NA,NA
TGTGCCAGCAGCTTCCGTTTGACTAGTTACAATGAGCAGTTCTTC,CASSFRLTSYNEQFF,TRBJ2-1,TRBV5-6,NA,NA
TGTGCCTGGAGTGGGCTAGCGACAGATACGCAGTATTTT,CAWSGLATDTQYF,TRBJ2-3,TRBV30,NA,NA
TGTGCCATCAACGAGGACAACTTTGGAAACACCATATATTTT,CAINEDNFGNTIYF,TRBJ1-3,TRBV10-3,NA,NA
TGTGCCAGCAGACTCACTCCTAACTACGAGCAGTACTTC,CASRLTPNYEQYF,TRBJ2-7,TRBV5-5,NA,NA
TGTGCCATCAGTGAGTCACAGGGGACTGGGGCCAACGTCCTGACTTTC,CAISESQGTGANVLTF,TRBJ2-6,TRBV10-3,TRBD1,NA
TGCAGCGTGACTAGCTCCTACAATGAGCAGTTCTTC,CSVTSSYNEQFF,TRBJ2-1,TRBV29-1,NA,NA
TGTGCCTGGAGTGGAGCGGGGGGGCTGGAGCAGTACTTC,CAWSGAGGLEQYF,TRBJ2-7,TRBV30,TRBD2,NA
TGTGCCAGCTCACTTGATAGCAATCAGCCCCAGCATTTT,CASSLDSNQPQHF,TRBJ1-5,TRBV18,NA,once
TGTGCCAGCATCTTGGGGCAGGATAATCAGCCCCAGCATTTT,CASILGQDNQPQHF,TRBJ1-5,TRBV6-1,NA,NA